Shown below are 32 T cell receptor beta chains from a single sample sequenced in a study of radiation and T cells in renal cell carcinoma. Sequenced by immunoSEQ multiplex PCR; TCRdb stores in-frame clones only, minus some. The sample has fewer than 80,000 clones, less than 90% seen once; the top ten hold approximately 2.4%. Time point meaning: blood 4 weeks post-SBRT, at nephrectomy. Treatment denoted: 15 Gy SBRT to primary tumor, nephrectomy 4 weeks later. The sample in question was blood, obtained from a patient whose treatment included radiotherapy and nephrectomy. The receptor source for this set is a woman aged 55-70 years with renal cell carcinoma.

The rearrangement joins TRBV28 to TRBJ1-2; TRBD1 matches at 7 bases. V shed 5 bases and J 8 bases; nucleotides not matched to a gene: 8. Per germline, CDR1 MDHEN and CDR2 SYDVKM. This CDR3 is built from 13 residues. CDR3 in amino acids: CASSPAGGLGYTF. Here the CDR3 DNA reads TGTGCCAGCAGTCCCGCAGGGGGATTGGGCTACACCTTC.

The chain employs TRBV4-1 and TRBJ2-7, with TRBD2 identical over 9 bases. The CDR3 has 15 amino acids. V lost 0 bases to trimming and J lost 3 bases; unmatched junction nucleotides: 3. The germline CDR1 and CDR2 sequences are MGHRA and YSYEKL. This chain's CDR3 is CASSQDGSGSYEQYF. CDR3 in DNA: TGCGCCAGCAGCCAAGATGGTAGCGGGAGCTACGAGCAGTACTTC.

V gene TRBV18 combines with J gene TRBJ2-4; D is uncertain. Trimming shortened V by 3 bases and J by 0 bases, and 12 bases separated the two germline ends. The germline CDR1 and CDR2 sequences are KGHSH and LQKENI. CDR3 length: 16 residues. CDR3 protein: CASSPEETLAKNIQYF. Here the CDR3 DNA reads TGTGCCAGCTCACCCGAAGAGACCTTAGCCAAAAACATTCAGTACTTC.

In DNA form, the CDR3 reads TGTGCCAGCAGGAAAGAGGAGGGGGCAACGAACACTGAAGCTTTCTTT. This codes for CASRKEEGATNTEAFF. The V call is TRBV6-4, the J call TRBJ1-1, with 7 positions matching TRBD1. This CDR3 has 16 residues. The V segment lost 6 bases and the J segment 1 base; nucleotides outside the gene matches: 11. The V gene's germline CDR1 is MRHNA and CDR2 SNTAGT.

This sequence joins TRBV10-1 and TRBJ2-7, with D hard to call. Trimming took off 2 bases at V and 6 bases at J, with 11 bases between the two ends. Germline V gene data show CDR1 as WNHNN and CDR2 as SYGVQD (reference sequence). This CDR3 is 13 amino acids long. The CDR3 DNA sequence: TGCGCCAGCAGTGAGGGACCCGCGCGCGAGCAGTACTTC. This codes for CASSEGPAREQYF.

The chain links TRBV28 to TRBJ1-2; no reliable D call. Trimming took 4 bases from V and 4 from J, leaving 13 bases between them. Germline V gives CDR1 MDHEN, CDR2 SYDVKM. CDR3 length: 14 residues. The CDR3 coding sequence is TGTGCCAGCAGTTCGACAACGAACTTCTATGGCTACACCTTC. Translation gives CASSSTTNFYGYTF.

The V call is TRBV7-9, the J call TRBJ1-4; unclear D gene. Germline CDR1 reads SEHNR; CDR2 reads FQNEAQ (reference sequence). The CDR3 length is 15 residues. The ends were cut back, 1 base at V and 0 bases at J, with 6 bases in the middle. The CDR3 region has the DNA TGTGCCAGCAGCTTAGGCTCCCCAACTAATGAAAAACTGTTTTTT. It yields the protein CASSLGSPTNEKLFF.

V is TRBV7-2 and J is TRBJ1-4; D possibly corresponds to TRBD1 (6 bases). This CDR3 region has 16 residues. V dropped 1 base and J dropped 7 bases, with 16 bases sitting between them. Germline values: CDR1 SGHTA, CDR2 FQGNSA. The CDR3 region has the DNA TGTGCCAGCAGCTTAGGTATCGGAAAAGGGGGTGAAAAACTGTTTTTT. This gives the protein CASSLGIGKGGEKLFF.

This chain links TRBV9 with TRBJ2-7, with a possible D match to TRBD1 (6 bases). The CDR3 has 14 amino acids. Germline CDR1 SGDLS, CDR2 YYNGEE. Trimming took off 4 bases at V and 4 bases at J, with 15 bases between the two ends. For the CDR3, the DNA is TGTGCCAGCAGCCCTCGACAGGCTTCTTACGAGCAGTACTTC. Translation gives CASSPRQASYEQYF.

The V gene is TRBV6-5, the J gene TRBJ2-3, with D perhaps matching TRBD1 or TRBD2 (5 bases each). Germline V lookup: CDR1 MNHEY, CDR2 SVGAGI. V shed 3 bases and J shed 5 bases, with 15 bases lying between them. The CDR3 loop spans 15 amino acids. CDR3 sequence: CASSYSPEGRDTQYF. The CDR3, as DNA: TGTGCCAGCAGTTATTCCCCAGAGGGGCGAGATACGCAGTATTTT.

The chain is built from TRBV18 and TRBJ2-2; no clear D. V lost 3 bases, J lost 7 bases, and 9 bases lay in between. Looked up from germline, CDR1 is KGHSH and CDR2 is LQKENI. The CDR3 is made up of 13 amino acids. CDR3 in amino acids: CASSPQKSGELFF. The CDR3 bases are TGTGCCAGCTCACCCCAAAAAAGCGGGGAGCTGTTTTTT.

V is TRBV7-2 and J is TRBJ2-2, with 7 bases that match TRBD2. The germline gives CDR1 SGHTA, CDR2 FQGNSA. Losses at the gene ends were 4 bases for V and 0 bases for J; bases not matched to a gene: 5. This CDR3 region has 16 residues. DNA for the CDR3: TGTGCCAGCAGCTACAATGGGAGGGCGAACACCGGGGAGCTGTTTTTT. Protein sequence: CASSYNGRANTGELFF.

The V call is TRBV4-1, the J call TRBJ2-7, with D unclear. Trimming stripped 0 bases from V and 6 bases from J, with 9 bases between. From germline, CDR1 is MGHRA and CDR2 YSYEKL. CDR3 length equals 13 residues. CDR3 loop: CASSQDTLSEQYF. CDR3 DNA sequence: TGCGCCAGCAGCCAAGACACCCTTAGCGAGCAGTACTTC.

The rearrangement links TRBV6-1 to TRBJ2-3; 10 bases fit TRBD1. This CDR3 is 15 amino acids long. Germline V lookup: CDR1 MNHNS, CDR2 SASEGT. V shed 6 bases and J 4 bases; nucleotides not matched to a gene: 7. CDR3 DNA sequence: TGTGCCAGCAGGGGGACAGGGGAGGGGGCAGATACGCAGTATTTT. Residues: CASRGTGEGADTQYF.

The chain combines TRBV11-2 with TRBJ2-1, with TRBD2 matching over 10 bases. V was pared by 5 bases and J by 7 bases, with 11 bases of the junction left unmatched. The CDR3 is made up of 16 amino acids. Germline values: CDR1 SGHAT, CDR2 FQNNGV. CDR3 bases: TGTGCCAGCAGCCCCCGGGGTAGCGGGAGGAGAAATGAGCAGTTCTTC. It translates to CASSPRGSGRRNEQFF.

This chain links TRBV5-1 with TRBJ2-2; tentative D call: TRBD2 (6 bases). Germline V gene sequence: CDR1 SGHRS, CDR2 YFSETQ. Trimming pared 2 bases from V and 0 bases from J, leaving 11 bases between. CDR3 length: 16 amino acids. This CDR3 reads CASSFTTSPNTGELFF. The CDR3 DNA follows: TGCGCCAGCAGCTTTACTACTAGCCCGAACACCGGGGAGCTGTTTTTT.

The chain has TRBV28 and TRBJ2-7, with D tentatively TRBD1 (7 bases). The CDR3 spans 14 residues. The V and J ends lost 2 bases and 1 base respectively, with 9 bases between them. Germline CDR1 reads MDHEN; CDR2 reads SYDVKM. CDR3 loop: CASSLAGQSYEQYF. In DNA, the CDR3 is TGTGCCAGCAGTTTAGCGGGACAGTCCTACGAGCAGTACTTC.

V and J are TRBV7-2 and TRBJ1-1; D is ambiguous. The CDR3 contains 14 residues. Trimming took off 3 bases at V and 5 bases at J, with 13 bases between the two ends. The germline V gene encodes CDR1 SGHTA and CDR2 FQGNSA. The CDR3 coding sequence is TGTGCCAGCAGCTTTTCCGCCGAGCGGACTGAAGCTTTCTTT. As protein: CASSFSAERTEAFF. Complete variable domain (other parts from reference TRBV7-2 and TRBJ1-1): GAGVSQSPSNKVTEKGKDVELRCDPISGHTALYWYRQSLGQGLEFLIYFQGNSAPDKSGLPSDRFSAERTGGSVSTLTIQRTQQEDSAVYLCASSFSAERTEAFFGQGTRLTVV.

The rearrangement links TRBV28 to TRBJ1-4; unclear D gene. CDR1 is MDHEN and CDR2 is SYDVKM in the germline V gene. With 5 bases removed from V and 6 bases from J, the gap between germline ends came to 16 bases. The CDR3 runs 15 residues. The CDR3 DNA sequence: TGTGCCAGCAGTCCCGTGGGAGGGTGGGATGAAAAACTGTTTTTT. It codes for CASSPVGGWDEKLFF.

V usage is TRBV5-6 and J usage is TRBJ1-6, with D maybe TRBD1 (5 bases). This CDR3 has 14 amino acids. Germline loops: CDR1 SGHDT, CDR2 YYEEEE. Trimming cost V 1 base and J 8 bases, with 10 bases left between them. The CDR3 sequence: CASSLRGMDSPLHF. The DNA for the CDR3 is TGTGCCAGCAGCTTGAGGGGTATGGATTCACCCCTCCACTTT.

This CDR3 is CASSLVGLAGGSEQYF. CDR3 bases: TGTGCCAGCAGCTTAGTAGGACTAGCGGGAGGCTCCGAGCAGTACTTC. The V call is TRBV7-2, the J call TRBJ2-7, with 14 bases fitting TRBD2. This CDR3 contains 16 residues. The junction had 5 bases not matched to a gene; V was cut back by 1 base and J by 6 bases. Germline CDR1 reads SGHTA; CDR2 reads FQGNSA.

The V and J genes are TRBV10-3 and TRBJ1-5; D uncertain. V was pared by 6 bases and J by 6 bases, with 15 bases between. Germline V gene data show CDR1 as ENHRY and CDR2 as SYGVKD. The CDR3 is 14 residues long. The CDR3 sequence is CAISRDGISQPQHF. The DNA for the CDR3 is TGTGCCATCAGCCGTGACGGGATCTCTCAGCCCCAGCATTTT.

The V gene is TRBV10-2, the J gene TRBJ1-4; no clear D. V was cut by 8 bases and J by 4 bases, with 11 bases left in between. Germline CDR1 is WSHSY and CDR2 is SAAADI. The CDR3 contains 13 residues. CDR3 residues: CASARVINEKLFF. CDR3 DNA: TGCGCCAGCGCCCGGGTCATTAATGAAAAACTGTTTTTT.

The chain has TRBV7-3 and TRBJ2-3; 11 bases align to TRBD2. The germline gives CDR1 SGHTA, CDR2 FQGTGA. The V gene end was trimmed by 5 bases and the J gene end by 7 bases; junction bases not matched to a gene: 8. The CDR3 has 15 residues. CDR3 sequence (DNA): TGTGCCAGCAGCCAGACTAGCGGGGAAGAATATACGCAGTATTTT. Its protein is CASSQTSGEEYTQYF.

The chain recombines TRBV4-3 with TRBJ1-1; the D is unclear. Per the germline V gene, CDR1 is LGHNA and CDR2 is YSLEER. CDR3 length: 14 amino acids. V was cut by 1 base and J by 1 base, with 7 bases left in between. CDR3 amino acids: CASSQVRGNTEAFF. The CDR3 bases are TGCGCCAGCAGCCAAGTCCGGGGGAACACTGAAGCTTTCTTT.

The J gene is TRBJ1-4, the V gene TRBV27; no firm D call. Trimming stripped 2 bases from V and 0 bases from J, with 4 bases between. This CDR3 contains 14 residues. Germline V CDR1 and CDR2: MNHEY, SMNVEV (reference sequence). The CDR3 DNA follows: TGTGCCAGCAGTTTAATTGCAACTAATGAAAAACTGTTTTTT. This translates into CASSLIATNEKLFF. The full variable domain, rest sourced from reference TRBV27 and TRBJ1-4, is EAQVTQNPRYLITVTGKKLTVTCSQNMNHEYMSWYRQDPGLGLRQIYYSMNVEVTDKGDVPEGYKVSRKEKRNFPLILESPSPNQTSLYFCASSLIATNEKLFFGSGTQLSVL.

This chain uses TRBV7-9 with TRBJ2-2; maybe TRBD2 (6 bases). Germline V CDR1 and CDR2: SEHNR, FQNEAQ (reference sequence). Trimming left V 2 bases short and J 0 bases short, with 13 bases between. This CDR3 contains 17 residues. CDR3 amino acids: CASSLPTWRANTGELFF. The CDR3 bases are TGTGCCAGCAGCTTACCTACCTGGAGGGCGAACACCGGGGAGCTGTTTTTT. Full variable domain (outside the CDR3, taken from reference TRBV7-9 and TRBJ2-2): DTGVSQNPRHKITKRGQNVTFRCDPISEHNRLYWYRQTLGQGPEFLTYFQNEAQLEKSRLLSDRFSAERPKGSFSTLEIQRTEQGDSAMYLCASSLPTWRANTGELFFGEGSRLTVL.

The genes are TRBV4-1 and TRBJ2-1, with 12 bases identical to TRBD2. This CDR3 region has 16 residues. The V gene end was trimmed by 3 bases and the J gene end by 4 bases; junction bases not matched to a gene: 4. Germline assignment: CDR1 MGHRA and CDR2 YSYEKL. This CDR3 is CASSHWGTSGYNEQFF. CDR3 coding DNA: TGCGCCAGCAGCCACTGGGGGACTAGCGGGTACAATGAGCAGTTCTTC.

This clone showed up just once. This sequence joins TRBV28 and TRBJ1-2, with 12 positions matching TRBD1. Trimming removed 10 bases from V and 6 bases from J; junction bases left unmatched: 15. This CDR3 has 16 amino acids. Germline V gives CDR1 MDHEN, CDR2 SYDVKM. In DNA form, the CDR3 reads TGTGCCACACCTACCGGGACAGGGGGCCGAGTGAATGGCTACACCTTC. It translates to CATPTGTGGRVNGYTF.

The V and J genes are TRBV5-4 and TRBJ2-2, with TRBD1 matching 8 bases. The CDR3 is made up of 15 amino acids. The germline CDR1 and CDR2 sequences are SGHNT and YYREEE (reference sequence). Unmatched junction bases numbered 1, after V lost 2 bases and J lost 1 base. The CDR3 reads CASSLGQGNTGELFF. The CDR3 DNA sequence: TGTGCCAGCAGCTTAGGACAGGGGAACACCGGGGAGCTGTTTTTT. Supplemented by reference TRBV5-4 and TRBJ2-2, the full variable domain reads ETGVTQSPTHLIKTRGQQVTLRCSSQSGHNTVSWYQQALGQGPQFIFQYYREEENGRGNFPPRFSGLQFPNYSSELNVNALELDDSALYLCASSLGQGNTGELFFGEGSRLTVL.

V is TRBV7-2 and J is TRBJ1-4; 8 nucleotides line up with TRBD1. The CDR3 sequence is 14 residues long. Germline V gene sequence: CDR1 SGHTA, CDR2 FQGNSA. J gave up 5 bases and V 6 bases, and 5 bases lay outside the gene matches. The chain's CDR3 is CASSVNRGNEKLFF. CDR3 in DNA: TGTGCCAGCAGTGTCAACAGGGGGAATGAAAAACTGTTTTTT. Together with reference TRBV7-2 and TRBJ1-4, the CDR3 gives the full variable domain: GAGVSQSPSNKVTEKGKDVELRCDPISGHTALYWYRQSLGQGLEFLIYFQGNSAPDKSGLPSDRFSAERTGGSVSTLTIQRTQQEDSAVYLCASSVNRGNEKLFFGSGTQLSVL.

This chain links TRBV19 with TRBJ1-2; TRBD1 matches at 9 bases. Germline V gives CDR1 LNHDA, CDR2 SQIVND (reference sequence). Trimming removed 6 bases from V and 7 bases from J; junction bases left unmatched: 6. The CDR3 totals 13 residues. The CDR3 spells CASRPGQGLGYTF. CDR3 nucleotide sequence: TGTGCCAGTAGACCGGGACAGGGTCTTGGCTACACCTTC.